The source of this T cell receptor (beta chain) is a study of response to subunit inactivated influenza vaccine. Study outcomes and limitations: Researchers suggested that each seasonal influenza vaccination recruits few new T cells.

Note on this clonotype: Its antigen is not known.

MiXCR, applied by TCRdb to the RT-PCR reads, yields one record per CDR3 protein. The table records 710,000 or so distinct CDR3 sequences, approximately 15% of them present only once. The CDR3 extends over 12 amino acids. The germline V and J ends were trimmed by 4 bases and 8 bases, with 12 bases remaining between them. CDR1 and CDR2 (germline): GTSNPN, SVGIG (reference sequence). This clonotype originated in a man over 45 who received an inactivated influenza vaccine. Here the sequenced sample was PBMCs from blood, taken approximately 12 days after vaccination. The chain recombines TRBV30 with TRBJ2-1, with D perhaps being TRBD1 or TRBD2 (5 bases each). The CDR3 DNA reads TGTGCCTGGATGCAGGGAGTCTATGAGCAGTTCTTC. Its translation is CAWMQGVYEQFF.